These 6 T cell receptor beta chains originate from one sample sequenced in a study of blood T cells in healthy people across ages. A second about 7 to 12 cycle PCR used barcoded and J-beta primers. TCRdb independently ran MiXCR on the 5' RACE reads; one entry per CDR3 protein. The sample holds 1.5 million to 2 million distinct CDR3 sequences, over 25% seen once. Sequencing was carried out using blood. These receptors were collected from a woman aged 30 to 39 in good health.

For the CDR3, the DNA is TGCGCCAGCAGCCAAGGGACGGAGCTATCCTACGAGCAGTACTTC. This encodes CASSQGTELSYEQYF. The V and J genes are TRBV4-3 and TRBJ2-7; D gene unclear. This CDR3 is 15 amino acids long. CDR1 LGHNA and CDR2 YSLEER come from the germline V gene. Deletions cut 1 base from V and 1 base from J, with 11 bases between.

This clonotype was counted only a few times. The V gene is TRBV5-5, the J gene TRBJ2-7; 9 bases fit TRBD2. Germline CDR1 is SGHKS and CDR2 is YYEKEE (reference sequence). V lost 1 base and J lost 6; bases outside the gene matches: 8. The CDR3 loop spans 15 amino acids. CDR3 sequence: CASSLNTGTSFEQYF. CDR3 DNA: TGTGCCAGCAGCTTGAACACCGGGACTAGCTTCGAGCAGTACTTC. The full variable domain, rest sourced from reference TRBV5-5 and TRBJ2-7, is DAGVTQSPTHLIKTRGQQVTLRCSPISGHKSVSWYQQVLGQGPQFIFQYYEKEERGRGNFPDRFSARQFPNYSSELNVNALLLGDSALYLCASSLNTGTSFEQYFGPGTRLTVT.

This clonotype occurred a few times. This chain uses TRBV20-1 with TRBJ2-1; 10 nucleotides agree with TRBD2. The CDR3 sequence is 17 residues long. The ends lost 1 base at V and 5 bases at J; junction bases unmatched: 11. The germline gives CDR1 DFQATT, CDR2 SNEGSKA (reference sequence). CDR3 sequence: CSARAPSGSPGNNEQFF. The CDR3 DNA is TGCAGTGCTAGAGCTCCTAGCGGGAGTCCTGGCAACAATGAGCAGTTCTTC.

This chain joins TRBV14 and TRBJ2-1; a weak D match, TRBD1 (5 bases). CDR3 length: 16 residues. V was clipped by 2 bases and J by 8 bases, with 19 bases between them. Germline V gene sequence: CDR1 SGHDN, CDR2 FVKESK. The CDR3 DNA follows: TGTGCCAGCAGCCAATCCCGAGCAGGGATGATCGATGAGCAGTTCTTC. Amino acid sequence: CASSQSRAGMIDEQFF.

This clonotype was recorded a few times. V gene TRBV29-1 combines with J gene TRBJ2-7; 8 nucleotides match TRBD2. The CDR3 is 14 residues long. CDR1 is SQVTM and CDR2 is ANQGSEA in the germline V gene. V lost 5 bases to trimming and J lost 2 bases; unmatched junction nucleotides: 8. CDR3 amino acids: CSVQRGGITYEQYF. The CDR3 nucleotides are TGCAGCGTTCAACGGGGGGGGATCACCTACGAGCAGTACTTC.

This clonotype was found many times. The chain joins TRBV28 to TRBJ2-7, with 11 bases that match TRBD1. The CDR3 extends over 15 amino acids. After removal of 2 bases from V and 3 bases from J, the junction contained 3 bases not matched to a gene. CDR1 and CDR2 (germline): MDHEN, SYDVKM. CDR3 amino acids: CASSLRGTGGYEQYF. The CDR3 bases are TGTGCCAGCAGTTTAAGAGGGACAGGGGGCTACGAGCAGTACTTC.